The present T cell receptor (beta chain) was sequenced within a study of T cell repertoires in cytomegalovirus infection. The CDR3 spans 13 residues. The V gene's germline CDR1 is SQVTM and CDR2 ANQGSEA. V lost 7 bases, J lost 2 bases, and 12 bases lay in between. TCRdb re-derived calls from the reads in MiXCR, one entry per CDR3 protein. The data contain 500,000 to 600,000 distinct CDR3 sequences, about 17% of them singletons. This clonotype has a handful of counts. V is TRBV29-1 and J is TRBJ1-3; tentative D call: TRBD1 (5 bases). Sequencing was performed on CD8+ T cells from PBMCs. The clonotype was recovered from a human donor in good health (CMV status not recorded). Some clones in this sample may be carry-over from other donors' samples. The CDR3 nucleotides are TGCAGCGGATTTTGGGGGGCTGGAAACACCATATATTTT. Amino acids: CSGFWGAGNTIYF.